The present T cell receptor beta chain was sequenced within a study of T cells expressing NK-cell markers. Study in general: In sorted CD3+CD56+NKG2C+, CD3+CD56+NKG2C- and CD3+CD56-NKG2C+ T cells, TCR beta repertoires were obtained.

As for this clonotype: Its antigen is not identified.

Each CDR3 protein gets one entry in TCRdb, which reprocessed the 5' RACE reads and gives no DNA. The table lists about 160,000 distinct CDR3 sequences. This CDR3 is 16 amino acids long. Germline lookup yields CDR1 SGHRS and CDR2 YFSETQ. Broader study findings: Questions lingered over whether expanded NKG2C+ T cell clones were HCMV-specific. These same clonotypes (in a few donors) also led the CD3+CD56-NKG2C+ fraction. NKG2C+ dominant clonotypes from 5 to 7 donors made up about 1.0-7.5% of CD8+ T cells.

J is TRBJ2-7 and V is TRBV5-1; no DNA is available, so the TRBD1 call from TCRdb remains unchecked. Source material: blood T cells: a sorted CD56 or NKG2C T cell subset, CD4+ or CD8+ T cells, or bulk PBMC T cells (not recorded which). This sequence was found in a man aged 18 to 69 in good health. This CDR3 is CASSQERGTASYEQYF.